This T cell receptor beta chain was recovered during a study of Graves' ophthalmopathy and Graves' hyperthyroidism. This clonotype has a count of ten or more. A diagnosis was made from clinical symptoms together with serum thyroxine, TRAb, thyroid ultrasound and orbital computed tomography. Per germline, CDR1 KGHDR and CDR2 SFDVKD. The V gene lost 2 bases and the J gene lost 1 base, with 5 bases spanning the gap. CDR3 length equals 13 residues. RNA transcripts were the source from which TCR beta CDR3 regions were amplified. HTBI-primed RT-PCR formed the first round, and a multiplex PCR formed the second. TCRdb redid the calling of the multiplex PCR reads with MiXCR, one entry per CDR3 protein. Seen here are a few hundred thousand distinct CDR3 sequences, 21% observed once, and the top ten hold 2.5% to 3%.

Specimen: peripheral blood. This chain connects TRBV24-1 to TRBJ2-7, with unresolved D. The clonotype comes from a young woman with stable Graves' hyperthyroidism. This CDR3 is CATSDSWSYEQYF. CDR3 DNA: TGTGCCACCAGTGATTCCTGGTCCTACGAGCAGTACTTC.